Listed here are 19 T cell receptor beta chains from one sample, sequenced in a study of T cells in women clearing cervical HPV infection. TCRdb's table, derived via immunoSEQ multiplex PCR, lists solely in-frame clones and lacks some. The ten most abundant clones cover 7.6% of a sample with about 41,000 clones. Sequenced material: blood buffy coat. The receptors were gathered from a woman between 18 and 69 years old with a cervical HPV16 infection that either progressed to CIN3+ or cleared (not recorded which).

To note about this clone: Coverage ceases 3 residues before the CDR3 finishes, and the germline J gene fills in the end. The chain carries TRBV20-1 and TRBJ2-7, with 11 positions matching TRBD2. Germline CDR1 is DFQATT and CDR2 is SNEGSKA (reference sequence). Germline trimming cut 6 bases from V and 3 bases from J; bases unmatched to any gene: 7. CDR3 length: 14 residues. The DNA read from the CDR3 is TGCAGTGCCAGCGGGACTAGCGGAGTCTACGAG. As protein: CSASGTSGVYE. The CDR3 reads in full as CSASGTSGVYEQYF.

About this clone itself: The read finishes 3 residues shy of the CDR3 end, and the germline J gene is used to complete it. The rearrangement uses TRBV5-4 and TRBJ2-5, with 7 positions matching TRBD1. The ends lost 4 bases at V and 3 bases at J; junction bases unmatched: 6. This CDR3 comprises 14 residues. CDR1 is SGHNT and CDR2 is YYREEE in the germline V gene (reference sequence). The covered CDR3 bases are TGTGCCAGCAGCGGAACCGGGACAGAAGAGACC. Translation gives CASSGTGTEET. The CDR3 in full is CASSGTGTEETQYF. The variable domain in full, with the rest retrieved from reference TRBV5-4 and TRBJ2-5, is ETGVTQSPTHLIKTRGQQVTLRCSSQSGHNTVSWYQQALGQGPQFIFQYYREEENGRGNFPPRFSGLQFPNYSSELNVNALELDDSALYLCASSGTGTEETQYFGPGTRLLVL.

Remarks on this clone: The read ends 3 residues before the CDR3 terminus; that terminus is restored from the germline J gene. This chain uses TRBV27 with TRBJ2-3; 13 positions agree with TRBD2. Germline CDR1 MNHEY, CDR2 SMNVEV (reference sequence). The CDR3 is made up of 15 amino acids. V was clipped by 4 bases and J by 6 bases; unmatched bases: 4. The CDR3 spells CASSSGLAGVDTQYF. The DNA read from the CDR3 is TGTGCCAGCAGTTCAGGACTAGCGGGAGTGGATACG.

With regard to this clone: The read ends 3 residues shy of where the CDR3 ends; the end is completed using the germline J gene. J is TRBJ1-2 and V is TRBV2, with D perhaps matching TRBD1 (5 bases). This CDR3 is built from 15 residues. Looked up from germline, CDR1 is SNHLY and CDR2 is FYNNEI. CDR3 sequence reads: CASTIWGGNVGGYTF. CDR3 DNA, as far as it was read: TGTGCCAGCACGATTTGGGGGGGTAATGTCGGAGGC. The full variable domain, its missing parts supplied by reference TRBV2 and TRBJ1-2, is EPEVTQTPSHQVTQMGQEVILRCVPISNHLYFYWYRQILGQKVEFLVSFYNNEISEKSEIFDDQFSVERPDGSNFTLKIRSTKLEDSAMYFCASTIWGGNVGGYTFGSGTRLTVV.

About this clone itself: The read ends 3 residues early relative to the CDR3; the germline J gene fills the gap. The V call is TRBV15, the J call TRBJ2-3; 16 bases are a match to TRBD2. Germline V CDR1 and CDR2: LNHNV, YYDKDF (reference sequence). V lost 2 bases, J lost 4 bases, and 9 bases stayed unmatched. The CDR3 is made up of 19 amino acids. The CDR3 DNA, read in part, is TGTGCCACCAGCAGACCCGGGACTAGCGGGAGGGCCTCGGCAGATACG. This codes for CATSRPGTSGRASADT. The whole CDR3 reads CATSRPGTSGRASADTQYF. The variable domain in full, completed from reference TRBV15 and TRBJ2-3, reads DAMVIQNPRYQVTQFGKPVTLSCSQTLNHNVMYWYQQKSSQAPKLLFHYYDKDFNNEADTPDNFQSRRPNTSFCFLDIRSPGLGDTAMYLCATSRPGTSGRASADTQYFGPGTRLTVL.

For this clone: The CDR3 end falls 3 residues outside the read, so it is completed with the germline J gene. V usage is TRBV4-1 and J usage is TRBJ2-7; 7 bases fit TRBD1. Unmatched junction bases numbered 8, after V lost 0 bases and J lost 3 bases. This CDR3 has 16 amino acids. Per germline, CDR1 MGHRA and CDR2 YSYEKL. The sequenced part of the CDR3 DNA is TGCGCCAGCAGCCAAGATTCCGGACAGGTCTTCTACGAG. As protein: CASSQDSGQVFYE. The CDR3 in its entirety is CASSQDSGQVFYEQYF.

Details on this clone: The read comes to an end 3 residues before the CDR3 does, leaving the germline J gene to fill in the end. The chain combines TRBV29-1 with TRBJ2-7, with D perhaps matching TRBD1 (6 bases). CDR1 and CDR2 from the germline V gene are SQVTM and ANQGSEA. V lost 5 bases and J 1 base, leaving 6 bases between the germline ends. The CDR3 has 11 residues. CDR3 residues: CSVQGSYEQYF. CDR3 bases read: TGCAGCGTTCAGGGGTCCTACGAG.

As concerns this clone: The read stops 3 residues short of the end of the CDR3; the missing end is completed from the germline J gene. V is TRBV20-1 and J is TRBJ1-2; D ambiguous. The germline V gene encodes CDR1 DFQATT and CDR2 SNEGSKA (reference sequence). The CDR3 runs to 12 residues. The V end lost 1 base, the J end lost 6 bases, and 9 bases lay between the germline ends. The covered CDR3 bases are TGCAGTGCTAGAGTCCAGGTGGATGGC. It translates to CSARVQVDG. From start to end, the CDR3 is CSARVQVDGYTF.

The CDR3: CASSADSSYNSPLHF. CDR3 bases read: TGCGCCAGCAGCGCGGACAGCTCCTATAATTCACCC. The V call is TRBV5-1, the J call TRBJ1-6; D is perhaps TRBD1 (6 bases). The read terminates 3 residues before the CDR3 end, so the remaining end is supplied by the germline J gene. Germline V gene lookup returns CDR1 SGHRS and CDR2 YFSETQ. The V end lost 4 bases, the J end lost 0 bases, and 8 bases lay between the germline ends. The CDR3 is made up of 15 amino acids.

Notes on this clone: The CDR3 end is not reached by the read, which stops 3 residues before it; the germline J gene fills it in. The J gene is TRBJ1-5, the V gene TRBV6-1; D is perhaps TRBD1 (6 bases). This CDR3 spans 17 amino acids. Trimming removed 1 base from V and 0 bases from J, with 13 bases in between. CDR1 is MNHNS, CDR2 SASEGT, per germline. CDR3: CASSEVRGGFSNQPQHF. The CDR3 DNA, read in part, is TGTGCCAGCAGTGAAGTCAGGGGAGGATTTAGCAATCAGCCC.

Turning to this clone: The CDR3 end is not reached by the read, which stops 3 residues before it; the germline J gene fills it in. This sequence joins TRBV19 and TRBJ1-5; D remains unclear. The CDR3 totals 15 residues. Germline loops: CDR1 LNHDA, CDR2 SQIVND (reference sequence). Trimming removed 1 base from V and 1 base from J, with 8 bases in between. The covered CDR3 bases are TGTGCCAGTAGTATAGTGGGCAGCAGCAATCAGCCC. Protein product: CASSIVGSSNQP. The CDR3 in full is CASSIVGSSNQPQHF.

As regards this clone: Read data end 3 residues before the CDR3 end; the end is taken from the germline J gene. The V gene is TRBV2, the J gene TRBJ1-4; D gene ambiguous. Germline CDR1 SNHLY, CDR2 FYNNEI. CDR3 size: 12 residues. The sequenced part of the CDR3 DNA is TGTGCCAGCAGTGAAGAGCTGGAGGGA. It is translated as CASSEELEG. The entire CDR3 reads CASSEELEGLFF.

The CDR3 DNA, read in part, is TGCGCCAGCAGCCTGATAGAGACTAGCGGGGGGGCGGGTGAG. The encoded protein is CASSLIETSGGAGE. The entire CDR3 reads CASSLIETSGGAGEQFF. This chain links TRBV4-1 with TRBJ2-1, with 14 bases that match TRBD2. The CDR3 is cut off 3 residues early in the read; its end comes from the germline J gene. This CDR3 region has 17 residues. Germline trimming cut 4 bases from V and 9 bases from J; bases unmatched to any gene: 11. Germline CDR1 MGHRA, CDR2 YSYEKL.

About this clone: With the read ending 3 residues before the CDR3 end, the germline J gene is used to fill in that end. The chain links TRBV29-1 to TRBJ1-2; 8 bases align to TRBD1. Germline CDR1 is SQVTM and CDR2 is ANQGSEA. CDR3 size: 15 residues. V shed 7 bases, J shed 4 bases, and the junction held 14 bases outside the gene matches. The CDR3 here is CSAAGGTQISYGYTF. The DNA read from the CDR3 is TGCAGCGCTGCAGGGGGCACCCAAATAAGCTATGGC. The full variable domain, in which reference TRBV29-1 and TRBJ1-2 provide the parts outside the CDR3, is SAVISQKPSRDICQRGTSLTIQCQVDSQVTMMFWYRQQPGQSLTLIATANQGSEATYESGFVIDKFPISRPNLTFSTLTVSNMSPEDSSIYLCSAAGGTQISYGYTFGSGTRLTVV.

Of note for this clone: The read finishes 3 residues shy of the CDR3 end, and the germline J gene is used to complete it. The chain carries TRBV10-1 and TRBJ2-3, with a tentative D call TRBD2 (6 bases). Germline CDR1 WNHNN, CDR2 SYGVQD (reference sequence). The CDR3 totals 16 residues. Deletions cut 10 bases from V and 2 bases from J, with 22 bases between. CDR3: CATSPGTQIFTDTQYF. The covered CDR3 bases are TGCGCCACCTCTCCCGGGACTCAGATCTTCACAGATACG.

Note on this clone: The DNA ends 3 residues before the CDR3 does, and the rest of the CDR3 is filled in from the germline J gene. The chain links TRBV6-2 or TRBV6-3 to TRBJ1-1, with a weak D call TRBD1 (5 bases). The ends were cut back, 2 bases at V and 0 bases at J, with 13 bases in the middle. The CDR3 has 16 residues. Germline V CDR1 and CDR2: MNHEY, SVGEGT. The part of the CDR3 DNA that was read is TGTGCCAGCAGTTACCCTCTAACAGGTGTGAACACTGAA. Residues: CASSYPLTGVNTE. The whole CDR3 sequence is CASSYPLTGVNTEAFF.

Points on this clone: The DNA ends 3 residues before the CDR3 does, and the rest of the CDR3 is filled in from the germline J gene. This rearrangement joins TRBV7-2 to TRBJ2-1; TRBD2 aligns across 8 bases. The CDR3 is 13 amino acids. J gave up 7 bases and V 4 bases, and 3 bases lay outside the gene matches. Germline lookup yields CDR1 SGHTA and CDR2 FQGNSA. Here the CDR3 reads CASSSAGGNEQFF. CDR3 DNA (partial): TGTGCCAGCAGCTCTGCGGGAGGTAATGAG.

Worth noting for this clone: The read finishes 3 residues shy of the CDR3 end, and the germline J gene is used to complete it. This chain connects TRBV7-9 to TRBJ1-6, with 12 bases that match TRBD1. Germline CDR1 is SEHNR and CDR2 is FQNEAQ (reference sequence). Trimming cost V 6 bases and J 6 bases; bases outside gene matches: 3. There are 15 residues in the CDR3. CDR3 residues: CASRGQGASNSPLHF. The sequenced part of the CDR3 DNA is TGTGCCAGCAGGGGACAGGGGGCAAGTAATTCACCC.

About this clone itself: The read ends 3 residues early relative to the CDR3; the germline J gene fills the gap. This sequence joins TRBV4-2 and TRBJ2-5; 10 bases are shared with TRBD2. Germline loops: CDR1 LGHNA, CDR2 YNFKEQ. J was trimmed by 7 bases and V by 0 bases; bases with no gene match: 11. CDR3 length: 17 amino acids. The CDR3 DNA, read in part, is TGTGCCAGCAGCCAAGATTTGCTAGCGGGGGCCCAGGGGACC. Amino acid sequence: CASSQDLLAGAQGT. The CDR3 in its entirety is CASSQDLLAGAQGTQYF.